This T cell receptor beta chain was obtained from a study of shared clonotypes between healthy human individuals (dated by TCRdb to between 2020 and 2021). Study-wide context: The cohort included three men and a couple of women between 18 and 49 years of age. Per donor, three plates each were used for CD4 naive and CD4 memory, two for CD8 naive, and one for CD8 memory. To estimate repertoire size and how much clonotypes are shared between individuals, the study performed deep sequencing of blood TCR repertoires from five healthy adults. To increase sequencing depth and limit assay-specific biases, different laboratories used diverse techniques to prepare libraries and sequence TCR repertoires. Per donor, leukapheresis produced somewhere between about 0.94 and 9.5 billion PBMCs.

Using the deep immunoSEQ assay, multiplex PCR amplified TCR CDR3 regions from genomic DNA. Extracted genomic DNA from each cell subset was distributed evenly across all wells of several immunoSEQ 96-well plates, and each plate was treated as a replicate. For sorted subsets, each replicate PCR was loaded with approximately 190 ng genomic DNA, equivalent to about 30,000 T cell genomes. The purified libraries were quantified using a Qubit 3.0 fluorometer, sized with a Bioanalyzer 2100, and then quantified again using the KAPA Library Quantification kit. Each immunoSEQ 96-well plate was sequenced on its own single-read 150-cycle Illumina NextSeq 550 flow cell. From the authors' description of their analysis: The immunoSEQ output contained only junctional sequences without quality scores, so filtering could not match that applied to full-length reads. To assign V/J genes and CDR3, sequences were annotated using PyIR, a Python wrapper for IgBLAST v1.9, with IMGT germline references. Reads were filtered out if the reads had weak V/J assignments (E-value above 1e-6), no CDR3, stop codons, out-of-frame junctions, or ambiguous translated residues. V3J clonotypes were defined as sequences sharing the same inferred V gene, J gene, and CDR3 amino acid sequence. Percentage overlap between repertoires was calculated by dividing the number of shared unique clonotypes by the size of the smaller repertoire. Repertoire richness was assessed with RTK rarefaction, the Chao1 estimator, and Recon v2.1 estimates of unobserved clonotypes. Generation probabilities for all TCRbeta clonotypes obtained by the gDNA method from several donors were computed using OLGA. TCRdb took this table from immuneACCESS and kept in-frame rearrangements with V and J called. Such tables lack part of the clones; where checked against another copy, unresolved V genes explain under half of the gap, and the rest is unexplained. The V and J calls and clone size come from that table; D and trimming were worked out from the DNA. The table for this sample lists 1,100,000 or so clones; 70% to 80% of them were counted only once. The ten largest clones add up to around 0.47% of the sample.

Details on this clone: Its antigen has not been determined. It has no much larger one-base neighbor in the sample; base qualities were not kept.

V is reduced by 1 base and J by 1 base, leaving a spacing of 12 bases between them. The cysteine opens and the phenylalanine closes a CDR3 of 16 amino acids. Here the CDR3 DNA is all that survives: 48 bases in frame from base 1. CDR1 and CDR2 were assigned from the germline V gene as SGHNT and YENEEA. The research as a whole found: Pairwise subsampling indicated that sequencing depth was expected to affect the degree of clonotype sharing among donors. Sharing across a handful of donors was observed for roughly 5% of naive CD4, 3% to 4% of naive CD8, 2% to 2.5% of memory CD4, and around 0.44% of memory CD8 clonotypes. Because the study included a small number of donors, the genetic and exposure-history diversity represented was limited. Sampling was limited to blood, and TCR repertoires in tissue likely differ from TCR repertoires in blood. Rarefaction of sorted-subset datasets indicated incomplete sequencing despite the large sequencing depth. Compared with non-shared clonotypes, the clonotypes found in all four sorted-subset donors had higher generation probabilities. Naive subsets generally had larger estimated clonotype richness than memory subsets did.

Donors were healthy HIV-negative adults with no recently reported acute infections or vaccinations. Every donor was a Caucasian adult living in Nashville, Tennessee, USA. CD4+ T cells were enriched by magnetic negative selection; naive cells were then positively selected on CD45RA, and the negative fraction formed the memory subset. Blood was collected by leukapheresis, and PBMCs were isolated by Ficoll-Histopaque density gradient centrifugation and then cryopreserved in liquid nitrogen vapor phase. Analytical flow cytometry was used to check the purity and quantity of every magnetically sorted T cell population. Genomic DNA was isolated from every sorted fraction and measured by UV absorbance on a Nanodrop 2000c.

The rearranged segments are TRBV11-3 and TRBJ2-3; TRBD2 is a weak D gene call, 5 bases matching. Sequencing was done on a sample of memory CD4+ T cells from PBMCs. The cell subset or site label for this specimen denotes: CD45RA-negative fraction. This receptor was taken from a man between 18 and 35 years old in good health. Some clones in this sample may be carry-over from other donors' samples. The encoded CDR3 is CASSLGGRKRTDTQYF. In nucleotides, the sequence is TGTGCCAGCAGCTTAGGAGGGCGGAAACGCACAGATACGCAGTATTTT.